The subject of this entry is one T cell receptor (beta chain). The target of this receptor is not known. No base-level quality is on record; no much larger clone is a single base apart. The sample belongs to a study of blood T cell repertoires in COVID-19 (dated by TCRdb to the early 2020s). Background for the entire study: The collaborator samples originated in the United States, Italy and Spain and spanned the acute and convalescent phases of COVID-19. The material from the prospective study consisted of cDNA or gDNA derived from T cells, B-cell-depleted T cells, or PBMCs. Subjects who had been exposed to COVID-19, were actively infected with it, or had recovered from it provided the deeply sampled blood TCRbeta repertoires that made up the dataset. The repertoires were released in a freely available public database intended as a resource for research on the immune response to SARS-CoV-2. The samples were drawn from the first 160 participants of the ongoing ImmuneRACE study and from over 950 subjects provided by 6 global collaborators. The sample metadata nearly always contained a de-identified subject ID, COVID-19 status, age in years and sex. Where available, HLA class I and class II types were obtained from metadata supplied by the sample provider rather than from assay-based typing. Study-wide conclusions, independent of this receptor: How much clinical and demographic metadata was included differed by source and by participant, and the metadata was provided uncurated.

TCRbeta CDR3 regions were amplified from genomic DNA by means of the immunoSEQ Assay, a bias-controlled multiplex PCR. Regarding the original processing steps: The number of nucleated cells in each sample was estimated from the amplification of reference gene primers within the assay. Sequence reads were collapsed and filtered to measure the absolute abundance of every unique TCRbeta CDR3 rearrangement. For each sample, productive Simpson clonality was calculated as the square root of Simpson's diversity index across productive rearrangements. The table was pulled from immuneACCESS by TCRdb, which kept in-frame rearrangements only. Such tables lose some clones; where checked, under half of the loss comes from unresolved V genes, and the rest has no known cause. V, J and clone size are taken as reported in that table, and D and trimming were inferred from the DNA itself. Here the sample has roughly 300,000 clones; roughly 84% occur a single time. Clones ranked in the top ten supply over 0.8% of the sample.

In the prospective study, participants were about 18 to 90 years old, resided in 24 geographic areas of the United States, and were enrolled through a virtual design. Cohort assignment in the prospective study relied on participant-reported clinical history from a screening survey and a study questionnaire. Recovered participants in ImmuneRACE Cohort 3 were defined by two consecutive negative NP/OP PCR tests, clearance by a healthcare professional, or resolution of symptoms. In the prospective study, whole blood, serum and a nasopharyngeal or oropharyngeal swab were collected from each participant by mobile phlebotomists. Prospective study participants could optionally give additional blood draws and questionnaires over a roughly two-month period. Prospective study blood samples were shipped either frozen or at room temperature before DNA extraction. The CDR3, cysteine through phenylalanine, is 17 amino acids long. The DNA shown is the 51-base CDR3, in frame from base 1. The germline V gene (reference sequence) yields SGHKS for CDR1 and YYEKEE for CDR2. Trimming accounts for 4 bases at V and 5 bases at J, while the number of junction bases matched to no gene is 16.

Material for sequencing was PBMCs or T cells enriched from blood (not recorded which). This chain is built from TRBV5-5 and TRBJ1-1; 8 central nucleotides agree with TRBD1. The clonotype originates from a woman in her twenties or thirties who had recovered from COVID-19. The CDR3: CASSPSIPQGARTEAFF. The nucleotides are TGTGCCAGCAGCCCATCAATACCTCAGGGGGCGCGGACTGAAGCTTTCTTT.